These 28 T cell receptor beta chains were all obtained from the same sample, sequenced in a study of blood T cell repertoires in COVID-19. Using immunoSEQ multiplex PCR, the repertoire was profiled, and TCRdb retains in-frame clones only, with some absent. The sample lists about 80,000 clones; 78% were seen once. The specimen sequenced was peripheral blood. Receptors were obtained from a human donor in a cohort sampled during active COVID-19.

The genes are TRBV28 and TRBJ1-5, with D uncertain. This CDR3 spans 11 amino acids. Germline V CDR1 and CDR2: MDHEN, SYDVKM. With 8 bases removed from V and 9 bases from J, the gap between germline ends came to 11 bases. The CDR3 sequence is CASERHGPQHF. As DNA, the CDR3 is TGTGCCAGCGAACGTCACGGGCCCCAGCATTTT. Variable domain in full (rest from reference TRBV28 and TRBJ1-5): DVKVTQSSRYLVKRTGEKVFLECVQDMDHENMFWYRQDPGLGLRLIYFSYDVKMKEKGDIPEGYSVSREKKERFSLILESASTNQTSMYLCASERHGPQHFGDGTRLSIL.

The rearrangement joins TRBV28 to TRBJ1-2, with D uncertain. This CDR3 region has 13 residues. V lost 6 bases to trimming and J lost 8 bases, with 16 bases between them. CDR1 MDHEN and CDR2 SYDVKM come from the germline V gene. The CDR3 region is CASRQNGVGGYTF. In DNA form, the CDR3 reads TGTGCCAGCAGGCAAAACGGGGTCGGCGGCTACACCTTC.

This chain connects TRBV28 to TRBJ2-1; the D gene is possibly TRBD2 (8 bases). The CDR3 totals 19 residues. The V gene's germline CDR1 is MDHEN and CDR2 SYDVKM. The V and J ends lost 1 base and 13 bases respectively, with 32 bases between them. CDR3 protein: CASSLLGGHTTGGSQKQFF. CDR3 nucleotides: TGTGCCAGCAGTTTATTAGGGGGCCACACCACGGGAGGGTCACAGAAACAGTTCTTC. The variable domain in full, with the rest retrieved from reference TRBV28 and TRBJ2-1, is DVKVTQSSRYLVKRTGEKVFLECVQDMDHENMFWYRQDPGLGLRLIYFSYDVKMKEKGDIPEGYSVSREKKERFSLILESASTNQTSMYLCASSLLGGHTTGGSQKQFFGPGTRLTVL.

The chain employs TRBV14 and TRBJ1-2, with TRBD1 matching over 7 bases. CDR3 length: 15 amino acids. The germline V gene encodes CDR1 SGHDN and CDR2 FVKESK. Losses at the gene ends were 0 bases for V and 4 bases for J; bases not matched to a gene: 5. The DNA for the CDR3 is TGTGCCAGCAGCCAAGATCTGACAGGGACCTATGGCTACACCTTC. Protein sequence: CASSQDLTGTYGYTF.

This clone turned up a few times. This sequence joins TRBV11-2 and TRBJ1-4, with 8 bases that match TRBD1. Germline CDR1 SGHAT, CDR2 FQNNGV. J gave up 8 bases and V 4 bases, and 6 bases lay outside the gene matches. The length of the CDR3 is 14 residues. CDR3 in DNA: TGTGCCAGCAGCTACGGACAGGGTGGGGAAAAACTGTTTTTT. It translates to CASSYGQGGEKLFF.

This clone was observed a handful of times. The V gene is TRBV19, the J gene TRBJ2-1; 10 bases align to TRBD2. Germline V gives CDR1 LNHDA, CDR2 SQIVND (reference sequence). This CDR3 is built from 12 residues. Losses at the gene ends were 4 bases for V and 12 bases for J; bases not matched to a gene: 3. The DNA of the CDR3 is TGTGCCAGTAGTACGGTAGCGGGAGGGCAGTTCTTC. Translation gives CASSTVAGGQFF.

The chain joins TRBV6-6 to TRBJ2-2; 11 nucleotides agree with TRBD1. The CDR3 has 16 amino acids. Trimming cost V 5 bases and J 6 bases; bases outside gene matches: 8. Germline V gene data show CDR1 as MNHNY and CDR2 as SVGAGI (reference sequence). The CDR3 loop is CASSATGTGGAGELFF. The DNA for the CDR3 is TGTGCCAGCAGTGCAACCGGGACAGGGGGGGCCGGGGAGCTGTTTTTT.

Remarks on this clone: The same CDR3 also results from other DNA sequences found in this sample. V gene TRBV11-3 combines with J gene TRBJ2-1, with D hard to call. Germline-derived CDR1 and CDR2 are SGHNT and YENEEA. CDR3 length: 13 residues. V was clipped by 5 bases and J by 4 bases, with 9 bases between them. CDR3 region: CASSPRSYNEQFF. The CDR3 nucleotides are TGTGCCAGCAGCCCCCGGTCTTACAATGAGCAGTTCTTC.

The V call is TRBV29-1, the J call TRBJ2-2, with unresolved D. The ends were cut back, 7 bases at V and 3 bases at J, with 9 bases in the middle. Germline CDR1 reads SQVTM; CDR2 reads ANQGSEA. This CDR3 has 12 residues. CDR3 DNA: TGCAGCGCTGTACAAGACACCGGGGAGCTGTTTTTT. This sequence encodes CSAVQDTGELFF.

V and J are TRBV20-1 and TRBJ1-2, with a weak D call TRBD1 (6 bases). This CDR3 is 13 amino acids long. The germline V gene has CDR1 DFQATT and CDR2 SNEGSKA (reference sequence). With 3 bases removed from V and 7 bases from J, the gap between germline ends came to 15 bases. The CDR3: CSASLARGSGYTF. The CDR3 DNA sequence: TGCAGTGCTAGTTTAGCCAGGGGATCTGGCTACACCTTC.

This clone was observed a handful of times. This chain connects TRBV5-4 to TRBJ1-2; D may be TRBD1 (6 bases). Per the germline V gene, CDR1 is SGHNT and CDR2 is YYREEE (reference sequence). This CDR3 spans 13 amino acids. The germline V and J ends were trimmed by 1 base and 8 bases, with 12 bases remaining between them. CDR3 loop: CASSLTGREGYTF. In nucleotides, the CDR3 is TGTGCCAGCAGCTTGACAGGGAGAGAGGGCTACACCTTC.

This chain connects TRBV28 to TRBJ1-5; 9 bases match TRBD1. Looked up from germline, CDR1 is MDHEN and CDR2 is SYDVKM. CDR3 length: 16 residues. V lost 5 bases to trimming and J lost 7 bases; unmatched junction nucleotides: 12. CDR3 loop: CASSARLQGAGQPQHF. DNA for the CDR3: TGTGCCAGCAGTGCCAGATTACAGGGGGCAGGGCAGCCCCAGCATTTT.

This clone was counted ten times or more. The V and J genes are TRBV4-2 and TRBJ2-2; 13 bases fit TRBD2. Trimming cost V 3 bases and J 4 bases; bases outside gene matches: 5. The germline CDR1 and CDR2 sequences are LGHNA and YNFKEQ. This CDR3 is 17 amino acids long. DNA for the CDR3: TGTGCCAGCAGCCAGGCAACTAGCGGGGGGGCCACCGGGGAGCTGTTTTTT. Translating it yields CASSQATSGGATGELFF.

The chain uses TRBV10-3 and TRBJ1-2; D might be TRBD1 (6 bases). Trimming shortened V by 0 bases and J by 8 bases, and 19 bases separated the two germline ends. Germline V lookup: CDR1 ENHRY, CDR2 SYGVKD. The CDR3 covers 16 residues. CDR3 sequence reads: CAISESGETGWGGYTF. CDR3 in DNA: TGTGCCATCAGTGAGTCGGGAGAGACAGGATGGGGCGGCTACACCTTC.

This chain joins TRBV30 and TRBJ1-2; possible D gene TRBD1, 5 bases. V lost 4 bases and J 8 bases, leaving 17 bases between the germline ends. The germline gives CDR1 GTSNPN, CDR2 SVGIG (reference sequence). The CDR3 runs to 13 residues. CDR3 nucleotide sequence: TGTGCCTGGACGGACGGGGGATTACTGGGCTACACCTTC. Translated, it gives CAWTDGGLLGYTF.

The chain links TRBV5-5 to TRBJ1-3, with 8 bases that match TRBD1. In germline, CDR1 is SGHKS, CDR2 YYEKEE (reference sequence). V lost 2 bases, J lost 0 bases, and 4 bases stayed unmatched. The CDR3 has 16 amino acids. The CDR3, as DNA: TGTGCCAGCAGCTTACCGGGACAGGTCTCTGGAAACACCATATATTTT. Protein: CASSLPGQVSGNTIYF.

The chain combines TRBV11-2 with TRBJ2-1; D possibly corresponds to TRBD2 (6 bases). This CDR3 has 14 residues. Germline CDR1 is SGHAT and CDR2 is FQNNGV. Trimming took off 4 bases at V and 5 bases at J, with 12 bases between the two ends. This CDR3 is CASSYGTGNNEQFF. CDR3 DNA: TGTGCCAGCAGCTACGGGACTGGAAACAATGAGCAGTTCTTC.

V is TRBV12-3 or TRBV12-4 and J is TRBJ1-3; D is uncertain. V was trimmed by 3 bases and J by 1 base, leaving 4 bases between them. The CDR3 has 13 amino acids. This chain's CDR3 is CASSFNSGNTIYF. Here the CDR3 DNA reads TGTGCCAGCAGTTTTAATTCTGGAAACACCATATATTTT.

As DNA, the CDR3 is TGTGCCTGGAGTGTATCCATGAACACTGAAGCTTTCTTT. Its protein is CAWSVSMNTEAFF. This chain uses TRBV30 with TRBJ1-1; D remains ambiguous. V gave up 0 bases and J gave up 0 bases, with 5 bases separating them. The CDR3 runs to 13 residues. Germline lookup yields CDR1 GTSNPN and CDR2 SVGIG (reference sequence).

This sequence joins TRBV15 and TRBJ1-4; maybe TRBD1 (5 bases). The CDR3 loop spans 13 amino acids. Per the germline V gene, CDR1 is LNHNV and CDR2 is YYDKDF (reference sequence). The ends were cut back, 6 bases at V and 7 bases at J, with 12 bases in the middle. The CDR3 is CATSGGASEKLFF. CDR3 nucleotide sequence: TGTGCCACCAGTGGTGGGGCCAGTGAAAAACTGTTTTTT.

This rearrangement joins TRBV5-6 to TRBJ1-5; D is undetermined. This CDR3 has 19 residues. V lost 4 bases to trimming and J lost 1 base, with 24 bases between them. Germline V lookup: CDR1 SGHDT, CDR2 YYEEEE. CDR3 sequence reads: CASSLAREGVVWSNQPQHF. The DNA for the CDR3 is TGTGCCAGCAGCCTAGCGCGGGAGGGTGTAGTTTGGAGCAATCAGCCCCAGCATTTT.

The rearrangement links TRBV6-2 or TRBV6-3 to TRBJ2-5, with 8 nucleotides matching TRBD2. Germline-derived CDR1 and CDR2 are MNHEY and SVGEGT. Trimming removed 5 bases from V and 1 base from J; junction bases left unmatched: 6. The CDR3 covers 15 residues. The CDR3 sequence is CASSQMAGGQETQYF. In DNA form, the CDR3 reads TGTGCCAGCAGTCAGATGGCGGGAGGCCAAGAGACCCAGTACTTC.

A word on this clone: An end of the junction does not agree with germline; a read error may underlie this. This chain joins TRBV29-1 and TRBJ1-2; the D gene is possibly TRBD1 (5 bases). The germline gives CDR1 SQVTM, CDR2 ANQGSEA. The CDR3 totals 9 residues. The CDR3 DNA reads TGCAGCGTGGACACACCTCCGATCTTC. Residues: CSVDTPPIF. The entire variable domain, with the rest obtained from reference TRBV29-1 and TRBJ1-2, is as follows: SAVISQKPSRDICQRGTSLTIQCQVDSQVTMMFWYRQQPGQSLTLIATANQGSEATYESGFVIDKFPISRPNLTFSTLTVSNMSPEDSSIYLCSVDTPPIFGSGTRLTVV.

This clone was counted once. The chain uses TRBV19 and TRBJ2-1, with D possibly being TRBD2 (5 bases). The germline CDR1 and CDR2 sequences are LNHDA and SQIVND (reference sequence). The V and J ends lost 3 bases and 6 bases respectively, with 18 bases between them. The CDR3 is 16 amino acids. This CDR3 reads CASSIPRAAPFNEQFF. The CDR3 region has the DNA TGTGCCAGTAGTATCCCCCGAGCGGCACCCTTCAATGAGCAGTTCTTC.

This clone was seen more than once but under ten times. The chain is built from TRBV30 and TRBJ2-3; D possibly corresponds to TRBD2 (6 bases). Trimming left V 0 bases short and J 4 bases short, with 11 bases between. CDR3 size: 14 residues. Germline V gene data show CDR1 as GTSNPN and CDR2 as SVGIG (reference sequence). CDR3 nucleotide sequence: TGTGCCTGGAGTGTTGGAGCGGGTCCAGATACGCAGTATTTT. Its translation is CAWSVGAGPDTQYF.

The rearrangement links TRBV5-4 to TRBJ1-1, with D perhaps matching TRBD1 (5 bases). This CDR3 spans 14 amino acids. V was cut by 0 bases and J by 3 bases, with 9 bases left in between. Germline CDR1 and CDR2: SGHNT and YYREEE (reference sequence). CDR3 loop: CASSLVVGDTEAFF. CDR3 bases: TGTGCCAGCAGCTTGGTTGTAGGGGACACTGAAGCTTTCTTT.

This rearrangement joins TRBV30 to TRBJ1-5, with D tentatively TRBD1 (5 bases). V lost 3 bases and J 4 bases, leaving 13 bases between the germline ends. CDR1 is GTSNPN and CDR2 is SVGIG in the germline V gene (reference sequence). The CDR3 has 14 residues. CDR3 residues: CAWSDSWANQPQHF. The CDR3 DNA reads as TGTGCCTGGAGCGACAGCTGGGCTAATCAGCCCCAGCATTTT.

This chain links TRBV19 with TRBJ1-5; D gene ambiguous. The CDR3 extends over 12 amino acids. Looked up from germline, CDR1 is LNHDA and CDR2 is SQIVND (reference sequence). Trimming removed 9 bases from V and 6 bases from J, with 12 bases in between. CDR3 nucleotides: TGTGCCAGCGCGGGCGTCGGTCAGCCCCAGCATTTT. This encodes CASAGVGQPQHF.